This is a list of T cell receptor beta chains from one sample in a study of identical twins. In TCRdb, the 5' RACE reads were re-called with MiXCR into one record per CDR3 protein. The sample has around 1.7 million distinct CDR3 sequences, about 31% seen once. The source material was cord blood. The receptors originated from a newborn girl in good health. The CDR3 runs from the conserved cysteine through the conserved F or W.

j_call,v_call,cdr3_aa
TRBJ2-3,TRBV20-1,CSARDRPSLDVDTQYF
TRBJ2-1,TRBV27,CASSHTSGRAVSAQFF
TRBJ2-7,TRBV5-1,CASGLIGHEQYF
TRBJ2-3,TRBV5-1,CASSLIAGGPITDTQYF
TRBJ1-5,TRBV6-1,CASSEWMDRGRNQPQHF
TRBJ2-1,TRBV6-6,CASRAGTSRLGEQFF
TRBJ1-5,TRBV20-1,CSASSNRGRNQPQHF
TRBJ1-1,TRBV2,CASSGVGGATEAFF
-,TRBV24-1,CATSAEGMGSYEQYF
TRBJ2-7,TRBV6-6,CASSYSRRDINYEQYF
TRBJ2-3,TRBV29-1,CSGLQGSDTQYF
TRBJ2-7,TRBV3-1,CASSPGSYKQYF
TRBJ2-1,TRBV2,CASGTSGGAPYNEQFF
TRBJ2-1,TRBV2,CAIHKSSYNEQFF
TRBJ1-1,TRBV2,CASSGQVMNTEAFF
TRBJ2-5,TRBV20-1,CSARRSWGPESTQYF
TRBJ1-1,TRBV5-1,CASSLTNTEAFF
TRBJ1-1,TRBV27,CASSPDRSFRDTEAFF
TRBJ1-1,TRBV19,CASRKLGGTEAFF
TRBJ2-5,TRBV3-1,CASSLHGTLRETQYF
TRBJ1-2,TRBV28,CASSLSAGFGYTF
TRBJ2-4,TRBV4-2,CASSHDGRRGDIQYF
TRBJ2-1,TRBV4-1,CASSQYRGSSYNEQFF
TRBJ2-7,TRBV10-3,CAIRGPGQGTYEQYF
TRBJ2-3,TRBV25-1,CASSESGTTTDTQYF
TRBJ1-1,TRBV6-5,CASSYLHLTGGFGTEAFF
TRBJ2-7,TRBV5-8,CASSLILRDWSSYEQYF
TRBJ2-1,TRBV20-1,CSAQKVPEQFF
TRBJ2-1,TRBV9,CASSVEIYNEQFF
TRBJ2-1,TRBV20-1,CSAGRDRSSYNEQFF
TRBJ2-3,TRBV2,CASRGLAALEYF
TRBJ2-1,TRBV20-1,CSARDLLAGNNEQFF
TRBJ2-7,TRBV7-9,CASSPPRTISYEQYF
TRBJ2-1,TRBV11-1,CASSTRGSSSYNEQFF
TRBJ2-1,TRBV5-1,CASILVPSGEQFF
TRBJ2-1,TRBV12-3/TRBV12-4,CASSLWFGRAGWCEQFF
TRBJ1-6,TRBV5-1,CASSPRGRGGNNSPLHF
TRBJ2-2,TRBV5-5,CASSRKNTGELFF
TRBJ1-2,TRBV5-6,CASSQTGGGYGYTF
TRBJ2-3,TRBV14,CAGKDREGTDTQYF
TRBJ2-3,TRBV7-8,CASRRLTGATDTQYF
TRBJ2-7,TRBV12-3/TRBV12-4,CASSFGASGNYEQYF
-,TRBV6-1,CASKSSYNEQYF
TRBJ2-3,TRBV3-1,CASSQDLRADTQYF
TRBJ1-1,TRBV7-6,CASSLGNTMNTEAFF
TRBJ2-5,TRBV29-1,CSVGGGAWETQYF
TRBJ2-1,TRBV27,CASSLKSQGEQFF
TRBJ2-4,TRBV4-2,CASSQGTSAKNIQYF
TRBJ2-1,TRBV7-9,CASSFLLAGDPNEQFF
TRBJ2-1,TRBV20-1,CSASGEGRNEQFF
TRBJ2-1,TRBV4-2,CASSNAPLAGNNNEQFF
TRBJ1-4,TRBV6-1,CASSELPPGLRGEKLFF